Listed here are 18 T cell receptor beta chains from one sample, sequenced in a study of CD8+ T cells in alopecia areata. Collection of lesional scalp punch biopsies and peripheral blood was performed in alopecia areata patients. Extraction and reverse transcription of RNA yielded cDNA as the sequencing template. The data were produced by immunoSEQ multiplex PCR, yet TCRdb's version contains in-frame clones alone and is incomplete. The sample yields 14,000 or so clones, about 50% seen once. This specimen consisted of skin, obtained at week 0. All receptors come from a human donor with alopecia areata.

This rearrangement joins TRBV5-1 to TRBJ2-1, with 8 nucleotides matching TRBD2. From germline, CDR1 is SGHRS and CDR2 YFSETQ. V dropped 0 bases and J dropped 7; count of bases not matched to a gene: 6. The CDR3 is made up of 15 amino acids. The CDR3 region is CASSLERGGRNEQFF. The CDR3 DNA reads TGCGCCAGCAGCTTGGAACGGGGGGGCCGAAATGAGCAGTTCTTC. The whole variable domain, filled in from reference TRBV5-1 and TRBJ2-1, reads KAGVTQTPRYLIKTRGQQVTLSCSPISGHRSVSWYQQTPGQGLQFLFEYFSETQRNKGNFPGRFSGRQFSNSRSEMNVSTLELGDSALYLCASSLERGGRNEQFFGPGTRLTVL.

J is TRBJ1-2 and V is TRBV4-2, with D hard to call. V lost 1 base, J lost 0 bases, and 12 bases lay in between. The CDR3 has 16 amino acids. The germline gives CDR1 LGHNA, CDR2 YNFKEQ. CDR3 amino acids: CASSQGRTGANYGYTF. The CDR3 region has the DNA TGTGCCAGCAGCCAAGGGAGGACTGGAGCTAACTATGGCTACACCTTC.

This clone is classed as medium-sized. J is TRBJ1-1 and V is TRBV12-5; D is ambiguous. Germline CDR1 is LGHNT and CDR2 is FRNRAP. This CDR3 contains 16 residues. Trimming cost V 2 bases and J 1 base, with 14 bases left between them. The CDR3 sequence is CASGLRVGLRNTEAFF. DNA for the CDR3: TGTGCTAGTGGTTTGCGGGTCGGTCTCCGGAACACTGAAGCTTTCTTT.

V and J are TRBV6-1 and TRBJ1-1; no definite D call. The CDR3 consists of 12 residues. Deletions cut 6 bases from V and 4 bases from J, with 9 bases between. CDR1 and CDR2 (germline): MNHNS, SASEGT. In nucleotides, the CDR3 is TGTGCCAGCAGCCGCTGGGGCACTGAAGCTTTCTTT. Translation gives CASSRWGTEAFF.

The gene calls are TRBV6-1 and TRBJ2-7, with 7 bases matching TRBD1. V shed 5 bases and J 5 bases; nucleotides not matched to a gene: 9. This CDR3 is built from 14 residues. Germline CDR1 reads MNHNS; CDR2 reads SASEGT. Here the CDR3 reads CASSPSTGIHEQYF. For the CDR3, the DNA is TGTGCCAGCAGTCCCTCGACAGGGATCCACGAGCAGTACTTC.

On this clone: Other nucleotide sequences from this sample produce the same CDR3. This chain connects TRBV4-1 to TRBJ1-6; D unresolved. Germline loops: CDR1 MGHRA, CDR2 YSYEKL. V lost 1 base to trimming and J lost 0 bases, with 10 bases between them. This CDR3 is 17 amino acids long. Written as DNA, the CDR3 is TGCGCCAGCAGCCAAGGTTGGCGGATCTCCTATAATTCACCCCTCCACTTT. This sequence encodes CASSQGWRISYNSPLHF.

The chain uses TRBV29-1 and TRBJ1-5; the D gene is possibly TRBD1 (6 bases). The V end lost 4 bases, the J end lost 3 bases, and 10 bases lay between the germline ends. Germline V lookup: CDR1 SQVTM, CDR2 ANQGSEA. This CDR3 has 13 amino acids. CDR3 protein: CSVGRGYNQPQHF. The DNA for the CDR3 is TGCAGCGTTGGCAGGGGATACAATCAGCCCCAGCATTTT.

This clone was seen a handful of times. The J gene is TRBJ2-2, the V gene TRBV19, with 7 bases that match TRBD1. The junction had 8 bases not matched to a gene; V was cut back by 3 bases and J by 1 base. The CDR3 loop spans 17 amino acids. Germline V gives CDR1 LNHDA, CDR2 SQIVND (reference sequence). The CDR3 region has the DNA TGTGCCAGTAGTATCAGGGGGACGAGCCTGAACACCGGGGAGCTGTTTTTT. Its translation: CASSIRGTSLNTGELFF.

By frequency in the sample, this clone is large. This chain connects TRBV5-4 to TRBJ2-2; possible D gene TRBD2, 5 bases. CDR1 and CDR2 from the germline V gene are SGHNT and YYREEE (reference sequence). The CDR3 is 12 residues long. The V end was cut by 2 bases, the J end by 7 bases, with 6 bases between. In DNA form, the CDR3 reads TGTGCCAGCAGCTTAAGCGGCGGGGAGCTGTTTTTT. Protein sequence: CASSLSGGELFF.

The chain carries TRBV6-5 and TRBJ1-1; 9 nucleotides align to TRBD1. CDR3 length: 16 residues. Germline CDR1 is MNHEY and CDR2 is SVGAGI. Trimming cost V 4 bases and J 4 bases; bases outside gene matches: 10. The CDR3 spells CASSSDRGKGSTEAFF. For the CDR3, the DNA is TGTGCCAGCAGTTCCGACAGGGGGAAGGGGAGCACTGAAGCTTTCTTT.

CDR3 coding DNA: TGCGCCAGCAGCCAACTGGACATAATCTCCTACAATGAGCAGTTCTTC. The encoded protein is CASSQLDIISYNEQFF. This chain uses TRBV4-1 with TRBJ2-1; perhaps TRBD1 as D (5 bases). The germline V and J ends were trimmed by 2 bases and 0 bases, with 11 bases remaining between them. CDR1 MGHRA and CDR2 YSYEKL come from the germline V gene. This CDR3 comprises 16 residues.

V and J are TRBV5-4 and TRBJ2-5; 8 bases are shared with TRBD2. Germline V gives CDR1 SGHNT, CDR2 YYREEE (reference sequence). V lost 6 bases and J lost 2; bases outside the gene matches: 18. This CDR3 is 18 amino acids long. The CDR3 nucleotides read TGTGCCAGCACCCGGAGGAGGACGGGGGGGCGTCGGCAAGAGACCCAGTACTTC. It encodes CASTRRRTGGRRQETQYF. Variable domain in full (rest from reference TRBV5-4 and TRBJ2-5): ETGVTQSPTHLIKTRGQQVTLRCSSQSGHNTVSWYQQALGQGPQFIFQYYREEENGRGNFPPRFSGLQFPNYSSELNVNALELDDSALYLCASTRRRTGGRRQETQYFGPGTRLLVL.

The gene calls are TRBV27 and TRBJ1-3; D possibly corresponds to TRBD1 (5 bases). Germline V gene sequence: CDR1 MNHEY, CDR2 SMNVEV (reference sequence). This CDR3 region has 14 residues. V was trimmed by 4 bases and J by 0 bases, leaving 7 bases between them. DNA of the CDR3: TGTGCCAGCAGTTCGGGGACCTCTGGAAACACCATATATTTT. Protein product: CASSSGTSGNTIYF.

The chain has TRBV19 and TRBJ2-3; D is possibly TRBD2 (6 bases). The CDR3 length is 17 residues. Per germline, CDR1 LNHDA and CDR2 SQIVND (reference sequence). Trimming shortened V by 3 bases and J by 0 bases, and 16 bases separated the two germline ends. In nucleotides, the CDR3 is TGTGCCAGTAGTATTAGGGGACTCTACGGGAGCACAGATACGCAGTATTTT. It codes for CASSIRGLYGSTDTQYF.

By share of the sample, this clone is medium-sized. The CDR3 sequence is CASSLIGTGGADTQYF. The CDR3 DNA is TGTGCCAGCAGCTTGATCGGGACAGGGGGCGCAGATACGCAGTATTTT. The chain joins TRBV5-4 to TRBJ2-3; 12 bases match TRBD1. This CDR3 has 16 residues. V lost 1 base, J lost 4 bases, and 4 bases stayed unmatched. Germline CDR1 is SGHNT and CDR2 is YYREEE (reference sequence).

This clone showed up just a few times. The V and J genes are TRBV30 and TRBJ2-7, with 8 bases identical to TRBD1. Germline CDR1 and CDR2: GTSNPN and SVGIG (reference sequence). The CDR3 sequence is 15 residues long. With 1 base clipped from V and 2 bases from J, the junction kept 7 bases outside the gene matches. The CDR3 here is CAWSAGATGAYEQYF. As DNA, the CDR3 is TGTGCCTGGAGTGCCGGGGCGACAGGGGCCTACGAGCAGTACTTC.

This clone was seen more than once but under ten times. The chain has TRBV6-1 and TRBJ2-3; TRBD1 aligns across 8 bases. Trimming removed 6 bases from V and 3 bases from J; junction bases left unmatched: 8. The germline CDR1 and CDR2 sequences are MNHNS and SASEGT. The CDR3 contains 15 residues. CDR3 DNA: TGTGCCAGCAGACCGTCCCGGGACAGGACAGATACGCAGTATTTT. Its protein product is CASRPSRDRTDTQYF.

The gene calls are TRBV30 and TRBJ1-5; D may be TRBD1 (5 bases). Germline loops: CDR1 GTSNPN, CDR2 SVGIG (reference sequence). The CDR3 length is 16 residues. Trimming removed 0 bases at V and 3 bases at J, with 15 bases between. CDR3 in DNA: TGTGCCTGGAGTGTATATAAAGGACACCACAATCAGCCCCAGCATTTT. Translation: CAWSVYKGHHNQPQHF.